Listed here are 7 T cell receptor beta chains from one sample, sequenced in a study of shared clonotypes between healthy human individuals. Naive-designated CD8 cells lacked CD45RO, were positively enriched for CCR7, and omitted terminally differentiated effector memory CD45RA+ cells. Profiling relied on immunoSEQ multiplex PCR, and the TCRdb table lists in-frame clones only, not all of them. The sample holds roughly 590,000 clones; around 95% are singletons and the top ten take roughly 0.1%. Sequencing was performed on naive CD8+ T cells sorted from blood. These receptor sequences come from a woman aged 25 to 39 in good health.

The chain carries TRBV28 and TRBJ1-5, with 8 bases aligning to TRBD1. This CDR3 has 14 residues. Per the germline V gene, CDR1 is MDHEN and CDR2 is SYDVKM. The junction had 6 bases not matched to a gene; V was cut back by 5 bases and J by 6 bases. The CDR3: CASSDTGGGQPQHF. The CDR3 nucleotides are TGTGCCAGCAGTGATACAGGGGGAGGTCAGCCCCAGCATTTT.

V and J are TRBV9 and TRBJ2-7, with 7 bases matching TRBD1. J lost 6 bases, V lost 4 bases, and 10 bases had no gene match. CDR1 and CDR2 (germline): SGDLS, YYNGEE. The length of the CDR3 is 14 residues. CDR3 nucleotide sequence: TGTGCCAGCAGCACCAGAGACAGGGCTAGCGAGCAGTACTTC. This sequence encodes CASSTRDRASEQYF.

CDR3 in amino acids: CASSLVPGGPFYEQYF. CDR3 nucleotide sequence: TGTGCCAGCAGCTTAGTGCCGGGAGGGCCCTTCTACGAGCAGTACTTC. The rearrangement joins TRBV11-2 to TRBJ2-7; TRBD2 matches 8 bases. Germline V gene sequence: CDR1 SGHAT, CDR2 FQNNGV. The CDR3 extends over 16 amino acids. The V and J ends lost 1 base and 3 bases, in that order; junction bases with no gene match: 8.

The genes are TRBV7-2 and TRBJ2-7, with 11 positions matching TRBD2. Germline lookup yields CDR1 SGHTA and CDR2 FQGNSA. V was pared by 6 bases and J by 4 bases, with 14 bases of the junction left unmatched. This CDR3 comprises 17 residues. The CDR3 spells CASSSRPRTSGWYEQYF. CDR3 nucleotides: TGTGCCAGCAGTTCGCGACCCCGGACTAGCGGGTGGTACGAGCAGTACTTC.

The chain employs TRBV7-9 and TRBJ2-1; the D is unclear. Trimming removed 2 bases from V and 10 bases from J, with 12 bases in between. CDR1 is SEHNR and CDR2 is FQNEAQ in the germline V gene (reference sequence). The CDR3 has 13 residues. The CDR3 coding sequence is TGTGCCAGCAGCTTAAGCCTCGTTTGGGAGCAGTTCTTC. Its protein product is CASSLSLVWEQFF.

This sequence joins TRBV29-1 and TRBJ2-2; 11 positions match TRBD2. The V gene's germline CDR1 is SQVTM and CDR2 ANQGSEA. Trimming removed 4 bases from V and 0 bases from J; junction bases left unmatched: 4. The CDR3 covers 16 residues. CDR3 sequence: CSVALAGGSNTGELFF. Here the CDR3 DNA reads TGCAGCGTTGCCCTAGCGGGAGGTTCGAACACCGGGGAGCTGTTTTTT.

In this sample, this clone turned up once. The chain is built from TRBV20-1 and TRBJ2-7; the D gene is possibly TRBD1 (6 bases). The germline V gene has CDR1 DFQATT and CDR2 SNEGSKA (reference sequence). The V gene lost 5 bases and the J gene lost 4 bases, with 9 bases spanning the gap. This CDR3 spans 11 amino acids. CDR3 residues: CSAGTQYEQYF. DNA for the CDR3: TGCAGTGCTGGGACACAATACGAGCAGTACTTC.